This T cell receptor (beta chain) was observed in a study of radiation and T cells in renal cell carcinoma. Findings of the study overall: In blood, top tumor clones expanded by 2 weeks, shrinking by 4. Dominant CDR3 motifs were more common in irradiated tumors than controls. Pretreatment tumor biopsies were lacking, so baseline clonotypes are unknown.

Profiled with immunoSEQ multiplex PCR; TCRdb holds only in-frame clones, not every one. The repertoire consists of more than 15,000 clones, with about 56% occurring once and the leading ten covering about an eighth. To note about this clone: Its antigen is undetermined.

The treatment is: 15 Gy SBRT to primary tumor, nephrectomy 4 weeks later. The germline V gene encodes CDR1 SGHNT and CDR2 YYREEE (reference sequence). The CDR3 runs to 18 residues. The junction had 9 bases not matched to a gene; V was cut back by 1 base and J by 4 bases. The sequences come from tumor tissue, collected from a patient whose treatment included radiotherapy and nephrectomy. This rearrangement joins TRBV5-4 to TRBJ2-5; 14 positions agree with TRBD2. The receptor was isolated from a man in his forties or fifties with renal cell carcinoma. CDR3 nucleotides: TGTGCCAGCAGCTTGTCGGTTGGAGGACTAGCGGGAGGAGAGACCCAGTACTTC. The encoded protein is CASSLSVGGLAGGETQYF.